The 8 T cell receptor beta chains below come from one sample, sequenced in a study of cytomegalovirus exposure and HLA in healthy donors (dated by TCRdb to 2016 to 2017). The library was made by the immunoSEQ multiplex PCR assay. A mixture of 60 forward primers for TCR Vbeta segments and 13 reverse primers for TCR Jbeta segments was used in the multiplex PCR. The immuneACCESS repertoire file appears here via TCRdb, limited to in-frame rearrangements. These files lack a portion of the clones; in checked studies, under half of the deficit traces to unresolved V genes, and the cause of the others is not known. The sample table lists under 200,000 clones, approximately 80% of them with a count of one. 9.5% to 10% of the sample is in the top ten clones. The sample consisted of PBMCs. These receptors were obtained from a man between 18 and 29 years old in good health and CMV-seropositive.

Turning to this clone: Sequence at one end of the junction differs from germline and may be a read error. The chain combines TRBV7-3 with TRBJ2-6; TRBD1 is a possible D gene (5 bases). Per germline, CDR1 SGHTA and CDR2 FQGTGA. CDR3 length: 15 residues. In DNA, the CDR3 is TGTGCCAGCAGCTCTGCTCGCGCTGGGGCCAACGGCCTGACTTTC. Its translation: CASSSARAGANGLTF.

The CDR3 region has the DNA TGTGCCAGCAGTTCCGCCGAGGTCTCTCGCACTGAAGCTTTCTTT. The encoded protein is CASSSAEVSRTEAFF. The rearrangement uses TRBV2 and TRBJ1-1, with unresolved D. Germline V gene lookup returns CDR1 SNHLY and CDR2 FYNNEI. With 5 bases removed from V and 4 bases from J, the gap between germline ends came to 17 bases. The CDR3 loop spans 15 amino acids.

This rearrangement joins TRBV29-1 to TRBJ2-2; TRBD2 agrees at 11 bases. The CDR3 length is 16 residues. From germline, CDR1 is SQVTM and CDR2 ANQGSEA. After removal of 7 bases from V and 5 bases from J, the junction contained 12 bases not matched to a gene. For the CDR3, the DNA is TGCAGCGCTTCTCTTAGCGGGAGGGCCAGGACCGGGGAGCTGTTTTTT. It yields the protein CSASLSGRARTGELFF.

This chain connects TRBV7-6 to TRBJ2-7; unclear D gene. The CDR3 has 15 residues. From germline, CDR1 is SGHVS and CDR2 FNYEAQ. V lost 1 base and J lost 5, with 15 bases in between. The chain's CDR3 is CASSLVPTGLDEQYF. In nucleotides, the CDR3 is TGTGCCAGCAGCTTAGTCCCAACGGGTTTAGACGAGCAGTACTTC.

The chain joins TRBV30 to TRBJ1-4; possible D gene TRBD1, 5 bases. This CDR3 is built from 17 residues. V was shortened by 4 bases and J by 0 bases, with 18 bases between the two germline ends. Germline V gene sequence: CDR1 GTSNPN, CDR2 SVGIG (reference sequence). The CDR3 sequence: CAWNQARTIATNEKLFF. CDR3 DNA: TGTGCCTGGAACCAAGCTCGGACAATTGCAACTAATGAAAAACTGTTTTTT.

The chain carries TRBV2 and TRBJ2-3; D gene ambiguous. There are 14 residues in the CDR3. The germline V and J ends were trimmed by 6 bases and 6 bases, with 16 bases remaining between them. Germline values: CDR1 SNHLY, CDR2 FYNNEI. CDR3 bases: TGTGCCAGCAGGACATCTACTCATGGGGATACGCAGTATTTT. Its translation is CASRTSTHGDTQYF.

The chain carries TRBV5-4 and TRBJ2-2; a weak D match, TRBD2 (6 bases). The CDR3 runs 19 residues. CDR1 is SGHNT, CDR2 YYREEE, per germline (reference sequence). Trimming left V 0 bases short and J 3 bases short, with 21 bases between. The CDR3 sequence is CASSLDVLGTPIYTGELFF. The CDR3, as DNA: TGTGCCAGCAGCTTGGACGTCCTTGGGACTCCAATATACACCGGGGAGCTGTTTTTT.

This clone has a single count. V is TRBV30 and J is TRBJ1-2, with TRBD1 as a possible D gene (5 bases). CDR1 and CDR2 from the germline V gene are GTSNPN and SVGIG (reference sequence). V shed 5 bases and J shed 4 bases, with 14 bases lying between them. The CDR3 extends over 13 amino acids. The chain's CDR3 is CAWAMGQSYGYTF. The CDR3 nucleotides read TGTGCCTGGGCGATGGGGCAGAGCTATGGCTACACCTTC.